This entry describes one T cell receptor (beta chain). This sample is part of a study of shared clonotypes between healthy human individuals. The CDR3 consists of 15 residues. CDR1 and CDR2 (germline): MNHEY, SVGAGI. V lost 6 bases and J 7 bases, leaving 19 bases between the germline ends. Sequencing used immunoSEQ multiplex PCR; TCRdb keeps in-frame clones, though not all of them. The sample has 2 million to 3 million clones, 93% seen once; the top ten hold about 0.38%. The V gene is TRBV6-5, the J gene TRBJ2-1; TRBD2 is a possible D gene (6 bases). The sequencing sample was made of naive CD4+ T cells from PBMCs. Indicated subset: CD45RA+ positively selected. The origin of this receptor is a man between 18 and 35 years old in good health. Some clones in this sample may be carry-over from other donors' samples. The DNA for the CDR3 is TGTGCCAGCAGCTCCTATCTAGCGCTGGGAAATGAGCAGTTCTTC. Its protein is CASSSYLALGNEQFF.